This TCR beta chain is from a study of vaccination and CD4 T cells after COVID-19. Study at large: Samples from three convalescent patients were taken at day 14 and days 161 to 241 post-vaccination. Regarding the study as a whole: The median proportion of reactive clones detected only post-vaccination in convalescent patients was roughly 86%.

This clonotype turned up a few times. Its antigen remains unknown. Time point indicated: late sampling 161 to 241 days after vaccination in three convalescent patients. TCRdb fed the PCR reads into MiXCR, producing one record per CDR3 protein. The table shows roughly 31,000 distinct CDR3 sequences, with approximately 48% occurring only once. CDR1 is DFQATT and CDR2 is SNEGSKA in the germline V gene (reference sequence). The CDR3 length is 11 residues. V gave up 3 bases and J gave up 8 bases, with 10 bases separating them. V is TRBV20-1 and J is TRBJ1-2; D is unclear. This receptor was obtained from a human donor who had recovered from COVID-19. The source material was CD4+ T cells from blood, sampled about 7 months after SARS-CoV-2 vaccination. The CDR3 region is CSARAGKGYTF. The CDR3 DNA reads TGCAGTGCTAGGGCGGGAAAGGGCTACACCTTC.